The rows below give T cell receptor beta chains drawn from one sample of a study of blood T cell repertoires in COVID-19. Repertoires were generated with immunoSEQ multiplex PCR, while TCRdb's copy carries only in-frame clones and drops some. Of roughly 350,000 clones in the sample, approximately 90% were seen once. The sample consisted of peripheral blood. These receptors were collected from a woman in her forties or fifties with active or convalescent COVID-19. Both conserved end residues are part of each CDR3. A D gene is named only where the DNA matches it firmly. For some rows the clone size is stated as once, few or many, or as a class when expanded; others skip it.

TRBD1	TRBV5-8	TRBJ2-2	.	CASTLQGVDTGELFF	TGTGCCAGCACCCTACAGGGGGTAGACACCGGGGAGCTGTTTTTT
.	TRBV4-3	TRBJ2-5	.	CASSQDHSVTGRQETQYF	TGCGCCAGCAGCCAAGATCACTCTGTTACAGGGCGACAAGAGACCCAGTACTTC
.	TRBV24-1	TRBJ2-5	.	CATSDAFGAETQYF	TGTGCCACCAGTGACGCCTTTGGGGCAGAGACCCAGTACTTC
TRBD1	TRBV19	TRBJ1-2	.	CASSTLRGHSNYGYTF	TGTGCCAGTAGTACGCTCAGGGGGCACTCTAACTATGGCTACACCTTC
TRBD1	TRBV29-1	TRBJ2-3	.	CSVPPDRVGGIVTDTQYF	TGCAGCGTACCGCCGGACAGGGTGGGCGGGATAGTCACAGATACGCAGTATTTT
.	TRBV19	TRBJ2-2	.	CASRPVRETGELFF	TGTGCCAGCAGACCCGTGAGGGAGACCGGGGAGCTGTTTTTT
.	TRBV19	TRBJ1-5	once	CASSWRQRQPQHF	TGTGCCAGTAGTTGGCGACAACGACAGCCCCAGCATTTT
TRBD2	TRBV7-3	TRBJ2-3	.	CASSLAGGSTDTQYF	TGTGCCAGCAGCTTAGCGGGGGGCAGCACAGATACGCAGTATTTT
TRBD2	TRBV9	TRBJ2-2	.	CASSDSLAGGPGELFF	TGTGCCAGCAGCGACTCCCTAGCGGGGGGGCCCGGGGAGCTGTTTTTT
.	TRBV2	TRBJ1-1	.	CASSEPQTGNTEAFF	TGTGCCAGCAGTGAACCACAGACAGGGAACACTGAAGCTTTCTTT
TRBD1	TRBV5-8	TRBJ2-1	.	CASSSLGQGYNEQFF	TGTGCCAGCAGCTCCCTCGGACAGGGGTACAATGAGCAGTTCTTC
TRBD1	TRBV24-1	TRBJ2-1	.	CATSDAGQGKNEQFF	TGTGCCACCAGTGATGCGGGACAGGGAAAGAATGAGCAGTTCTTC
.	TRBV19	TRBJ1-1	few	CASSITGAGRGTEAFF	TGTGCCAGTAGTATAACGGGTGCGGGTCGGGGCACTGAAGCTTTCTTT
TRBD1	TRBV6-6	TRBJ2-7	.	CASSRPGQGSYEQYF	TGTGCCAGCAGTCGTCCGGGACAGGGCTCCTACGAGCAGTACTTC
.	TRBV7-8	TRBJ1-1	few	CASTGLVNTEAFF	TGTGCCAGCACGGGGTTAGTGAACACTGAAGCTTTCTTT
.	TRBV7-6	TRBJ2-2	once	CASSLDGGGTGELFF	TGTGCCAGCAGCTTAGATGGAGGCGGCACCGGGGAGCTGTTTTTT
.	TRBV6-5	TRBJ2-1	.	CASSSQTRSWEQFF	TGTGCCAGCAGTTCCCAGACTAGATCTTGGGAGCAGTTCTTC
.	TRBV4-1	TRBJ2-1	.	CASSQVTGWGNEQFF	TGCGCCAGCAGCCAAGTAACAGGGTGGGGCAATGAGCAGTTCTTC
TRBD2	TRBV5-5	TRBJ2-7	once	CASSFGLAGSSYEQYF	TGTGCCAGCAGCTTCGGACTAGCGGGCTCCTCGTACGAGCAGTACTTC
TRBD1	TRBV27	TRBJ2-7	.	CASSLGQGAKIEQYF	TGTGCCAGCAGTCTAGGACAGGGGGCGAAAATCGAGCAGTACTTC
.	TRBV6-5	TRBJ1-2	.	CASRFVQGSYGYTF	TGTGCCAGCAGGTTCGTCCAGGGTAGCTATGGCTACACCTTC
.	TRBV5-5	TRBJ1-6	.	CASSLAAGNSPLHF	TGTGCCAGCAGCTTGGCCGCGGGTAATTCACCCCTCCACTTT
.	TRBV27	TRBJ2-7	once	CASRLRGGGSYEQYF	TGTGCCAGCCGTCTACGGGGAGGGGGCTCCTACGAGCAGTACTTC
TRBD1	TRBV28	TRBJ2-5	.	CASSFVGTGEETQYF	TGTGCCAGCAGTTTCGTCGGGACAGGGGAAGAGACCCAGTACTTC
TRBD1	TRBV28	TRBJ2-5	.	CASLARGLGTQYF	TGTGCCAGCCTCGCCAGGGGGTTAGGGACCCAGTACTTC
.	TRBV7-2	TRBJ1-5	.	CASSSTGPLDQPQHF	TGTGCCAGCAGCTCAACGGGTCCCTTGGATCAGCCCCAGCATTTT
.	TRBV5-1	TRBJ1-1	.	CASSDPQGAAEAFF	TGCGCCAGCAGCGACCCCCAAGGGGCAGCAGAAGCTTTCTTT
.	TRBV25-1	TRBJ1-2	.	CASSEQTNYGYTF	TGTGCCAGCAGTGAACAGACTAACTATGGCTACACCTTC
.	TRBV29-1	TRBJ2-1	.	CSDRYYNEQFF	TGCAGCGACAGGTACTACAATGAGCAGTTCTTC
TRBD1	TRBV27	TRBJ1-1	.	CASSPGTGLMNTEAFF	TGTGCCAGCAGTCCCGGGACAGGCCTCATGAACACTGAAGCTTTCTTT
TRBD1	TRBV27	TRBJ2-7	.	CASSLRQGGYEQYF	TGTGCCAGCAGTCTAAGACAGGGGGGGTACGAGCAGTACTTC
.	TRBV6-5	TRBJ1-2	.	CASRSGQSYGYTF	TGTGCCAGCAGGAGCGGACAGAGCTATGGCTACACCTTC
.	TRBV2	TRBJ1-2	few	CASSRDKDYGYTF	TGTGCCAGTAGCAGGGATAAGGACTATGGCTACACCTTC
TRBD2	TRBV7-9	TRBJ2-5	.	CASSLVVAGGVRSETQYF	TGTGCCAGCAGCTTAGTGGTAGCGGGGGGGGTCAGGAGCGAGACCCAGTACTTC
TRBD2	TRBV11-2	TRBJ2-4	.	CASSLVGTSSGLTKNIQYF	TGTGCCAGCAGCTTAGTGGGGACTAGTAGTGGTTTAACCAAAAACATTCAGTACTTC
TRBD1	TRBV6-6	TRBJ1-1	.	CASRKDRANTEAFF	TGTGCCAGCAGAAAGGACAGGGCGAACACTGAAGCTTTCTTT
TRBD2	TRBV6-2/TRBV6-3	TRBJ2-2	.	CASSIAGYTGELFF	TGTGCCAGCAGTATAGCGGGTTACACCGGGGAGCTGTTTTTT
.	TRBV27	TRBJ2-1	.	CASSFTVGEQFF	TGTGCCAGCAGTTTTACAGTAGGTGAGCAGTTCTTC
TRBD1	TRBV5-3	TRBJ1-5	.	CARSLGLGQGTGNQPQHF	TGTGCCAGAAGCTTGGGATTGGGACAGGGGACAGGCAATCAGCCCCAGCATTTT
.	TRBV20-1	TRBJ1-5	once	CSASFGGNSNQPQHF	TGCAGTGCTAGTTTTGGGGGGAATAGCAATCAGCCCCAGCATTTT
TRBD1	TRBV5-1	TRBJ1-1	few	CASSLALGQATEAFF	TGCGCCAGCAGCTTGGCCTTGGGACAGGCGACTGAAGCTTTCTTT
.	TRBV19	TRBJ2-3	.	CASRDSSFTDTQYF	TGTGCCAGTAGGGACAGTTCCTTCACAGATACGCAGTATTTT
TRBD1	TRBV2	TRBJ1-1	.	CASRGTGKAEAFF	TGTGCCAGCAGAGGGACAGGGAAGGCTGAAGCTTTCTTT
.	TRBV7-2	TRBJ2-3	few	CASSAAYRDTQYF	TGTGCCAGCAGCGCAGCCTACAGAGATACGCAGTATTTT
.	TRBV6-2/TRBV6-3	TRBJ2-7	once	CASSSGGAWQYF	TGTGCCAGCAGTTCAGGAGGGGCATGGCAGTACTTC
TRBD1	TRBV7-6	TRBJ1-2	once	CASSLIPTGEGHGYTF	TGTGCCAGCAGCTTAATACCGACAGGGGAAGGGCATGGCTACACCTTC
.	TRBV29-1	TRBJ1-4	.	CSVGTRGEKLFF	TGCAGCGTTGGGACAAGAGGTGAAAAACTGTTTTTT
.	TRBV28	TRBJ1-4	.	CATSRSNEKLFF	TGTGCCACCAGCAGATCTAATGAAAAACTGTTTTTT
TRBD1	TRBV2	TRBJ1-5	once	CASSGQGAGNQPQHF	TGTGCCAGCAGTGGGCAGGGGGCTGGCAATCAGCCCCAGCATTTT
.	TRBV6-5	TRBJ2-2	few	CASSFQGFTGELFF	TGTGCCAGCAGTTTCCAGGGATTTACCGGGGAGCTGTTTTTT
.	TRBV19	TRBJ1-2	.	CASRSGQDDYGYTF	TGTGCCAGCCGCTCCGGACAAGACGATTATGGCTACACCTTC
TRBD1	TRBV19	TRBJ2-3	few	CASSSDRGRADTQYF	TGTGCCAGTAGTTCGGACAGGGGGCGCGCAGATACGCAGTATTTT
TRBD1	TRBV3-1/TRBV3-2	TRBJ1-5	.	CASSQAGTGNQPQHF	TGTGCCAGCAGCCAGGCCGGGACAGGCAATCAGCCCCAGCATTTT
.	TRBV6-5	TRBJ2-7	.	CASSYMGSGSYEQYF	TGTGCCAGCAGTTACATGGGCTCAGGGTCCTACGAGCAGTACTTC
.	TRBV30	TRBJ1-3	.	CAWSVPGLVTIYF	TGTGCCTGGAGTGTACCGGGGTTGGTCACCATATATTTT